The 21 T cell receptor beta chains in this list originate from one sample, sequenced in a study of blood T cell repertoires in COVID-19. Only in-frame clones appear in the TCRdb table, and some are missing; sequencing was by immunoSEQ multiplex PCR. This sample has over 110,000 clones; 65% to 80% occur once, and the top ten carry about 3.6%. What was sequenced was peripheral blood. The receptors derive from a man in his sixties with acute or convalescent COVID-19.

This clone was observed once. The CDR3: CASSQGTGGANYGYTF. CDR3 nucleotides: TGCGCCAGCAGCCAAGGGACAGGGGGAGCTAACTATGGCTACACCTTC. The chain carries TRBV5-1 and TRBJ1-2; 11 bases are shared with TRBD1. V gave up 4 bases and J gave up 0 bases; unmatched junction bases: 5. CDR3 length: 16 residues. Germline CDR1 and CDR2: SGHRS and YFSETQ.

This clone was seen once. The CDR3 nucleotides are TGTGCCAGCAGCTTAGCGAGTGGGAACACTGAAGCTTTCTTT. It encodes CASSLASGNTEAFF. The V gene is TRBV7-2, the J gene TRBJ1-1; D is unclear. Trimming removed 0 bases from V and 1 base from J, with 6 bases in between. CDR3 length: 14 residues. The germline CDR1 and CDR2 sequences are SGHTA and FQGNSA.

V and J are TRBV5-1 and TRBJ2-1; possible D gene TRBD2, 5 bases. Germline lookup yields CDR1 SGHRS and CDR2 YFSETQ. The V gene lost 4 bases and the J gene lost 2 bases, with 7 bases spanning the gap. There are 13 residues in the CDR3. The CDR3 DNA reads as TGCGCCAGCAGCATCGGGACCTACAATGAGCAGTTCTTC. Protein: CASSIGTYNEQFF.

The chain carries TRBV29-1 and TRBJ1-1; 7 bases agree with TRBD1. The CDR3 has 13 residues. After removal of 4 bases from V and 4 bases from J, the junction contained 6 bases not matched to a gene. CDR1 is SQVTM, CDR2 ANQGSEA, per germline. For the CDR3, the DNA is TGCAGCGTTGCACAGGGGTTCGGCACTGAAGCTTTCTTT. Its translation is CSVAQGFGTEAFF.

The chain employs TRBV7-2 and TRBJ1-2, with D uncertain. The CDR3 extends over 14 amino acids. With 1 base removed from V and 2 bases from J, the gap between germline ends came to 8 bases. CDR1 and CDR2 from the germline V gene are SGHTA and FQGNSA. As DNA, the CDR3 is TGTGCCAGCAGCTTAGGTCCAGGAAACTATGGCTACACCTTC. Its translation: CASSLGPGNYGYTF.

This rearrangement joins TRBV29-1 to TRBJ1-1; the D is unclear. In germline, CDR1 is SQVTM, CDR2 ANQGSEA. V dropped 4 bases and J dropped 3 bases, with 3 bases sitting between them. The CDR3 has 10 residues. The CDR3 DNA sequence: TGCAGCGTTGTATACACTGAAGCTTTCTTT. Protein: CSVVYTEAFF.

V gene TRBV30 combines with J gene TRBJ1-5; 9 bases match TRBD1. The CDR3 has 14 amino acids. Germline CDR1 and CDR2: GTSNPN and SVGIG (reference sequence). V lost 4 bases to trimming and J lost 2 bases; unmatched junction nucleotides: 3. The CDR3 reads CAWKGQGGNQPQHF. The CDR3 DNA reads as TGTGCCTGGAAGGGACAGGGCGGCAATCAGCCCCAGCATTTT.

The V and J genes are TRBV28 and TRBJ1-5; 7 bases align to TRBD1. Trimming took 6 bases from V and 3 from J; bases not matched to a gene: 2. The CDR3 has 13 residues. The germline V gene encodes CDR1 MDHEN and CDR2 SYDVKM. The CDR3 DNA sequence: TGTGCCAGCAGACAGGGGACCAATCAGCCCCAGCATTTT. The encoded protein is CASRQGTNQPQHF. Looking up the rest from reference TRBV28 and TRBJ1-5 gives the full variable domain: DVKVTQSSRYLVKRTGEKVFLECVQDMDHENMFWYRQDPGLGLRLIYFSYDVKMKEKGDIPEGYSVSREKKERFSLILESASTNQTSMYLCASRQGTNQPQHFGDGTRLSIL.

V and J are TRBV11-3 and TRBJ2-4, with 12 bases aligning to TRBD2. With V trimmed by 11 bases and J by 3 bases, 17 bases remained unmatched. Germline CDR1 reads SGHNT; CDR2 reads YENEEA. The CDR3 runs to 18 residues. The CDR3 loop is CARGGTSGPQGGKNIQYF. CDR3 in DNA: TGTGCCCGAGGAGGGACTAGCGGGCCCCAGGGGGGCAAAAACATTCAGTACTTC.

This rearrangement joins TRBV5-6 to TRBJ2-7; the D gene is possibly TRBD1 (5 bases). The ends were cut back, 1 base at V and 7 bases at J, with 9 bases in the middle. CDR3 length: 12 residues. Germline V gene lookup returns CDR1 SGHDT and CDR2 YYEEEE. CDR3 sequence (DNA): TGTGCCAGCAGCTTGTGGACACGAGAGCAGTACTTC. The encoded protein is CASSLWTREQYF.

This chain links TRBV9 with TRBJ2-1; 11 nucleotides align to TRBD2. Germline loops: CDR1 SGDLS, CDR2 YYNGEE. The CDR3 sequence is 16 residues long. The V gene end was trimmed by 0 bases and the J gene end by 4 bases; junction bases not matched to a gene: 3. The CDR3 protein is CASSVGRTSGYNEQFF. CDR3 bases: TGTGCCAGCAGCGTAGGTAGGACTAGCGGGTACAATGAGCAGTTCTTC.

The table lists this clone with a few counts. The chain employs TRBV30 and TRBJ1-4; D call uncertain. CDR1 and CDR2 from the germline V gene are GTSNPN and SVGIG (reference sequence). The CDR3 sequence is 11 residues long. Trimming took 5 bases from V and 8 from J, leaving 9 bases between them. CDR3: CAWAPGEKLFF. In nucleotides, the CDR3 is TGTGCCTGGGCACCGGGGGAAAAACTGTTTTTT.

The chain has TRBV2 and TRBJ1-6; TRBD1 matches 7 bases. Per germline, CDR1 SNHLY and CDR2 FYNNEI. Trimming cost V 9 bases and J 7 bases; bases outside gene matches: 6. The CDR3 is 13 amino acids. The CDR3 DNA is TGTGCCAGGAACAGGGGCATGAATTCACCCCTCCACTTT. Amino acids: CARNRGMNSPLHF.

This clone is a singleton in its sample. This chain uses TRBV3-1 (or the pseudogene TRBV3-2) with TRBJ2-5; D uncertain. V gave up 4 bases and J gave up 7 bases, with 7 bases separating them. The CDR3 is 11 amino acids. From germline, CDR1 is LGHDT and CDR2 YNNKEL (reference sequence). The CDR3 spells CASSPSGTQYF. The CDR3 DNA sequence: TGTGCCAGCAGCCCCTCAGGGACCCAGTACTTC.

The chain joins TRBV19 to TRBJ2-2; 7 bases align to TRBD1. With V trimmed by 1 base and J by 9 bases, 5 bases remained unmatched. Germline CDR1 is LNHDA and CDR2 is SQIVND (reference sequence). The CDR3 totals 14 residues. The CDR3, as DNA: TGTGCCAGTAGTATAGGCAGGGGGTCTCGGGAGCTGTTTTTT. This encodes CASSIGRGSRELFF.

V gene TRBV2 combines with J gene TRBJ2-1, with 12 bases fitting TRBD2. The CDR3 runs to 15 residues. The germline gives CDR1 SNHLY, CDR2 FYNNEI. V lost 3 bases, J lost 7 bases, and 4 bases stayed unmatched. The CDR3: CASSETSGRGNEQFF. The CDR3 DNA sequence: TGTGCCAGCAGTGAGACTAGCGGGAGAGGGAATGAGCAGTTCTTC.

The gene calls are TRBV28 and TRBJ1-2; D ambiguous. V lost 5 bases to trimming and J lost 5 bases, with 9 bases between them. The CDR3 consists of 12 residues. Germline loops: CDR1 MDHEN, CDR2 SYDVKM. CDR3: CASSPPEYGYTF. The CDR3 bases are TGTGCCAGCAGTCCTCCGGAGTATGGCTACACCTTC.

This chain links TRBV28 with TRBJ1-2; D unresolved. V was pared by 3 bases and J by 0 bases, with 8 bases between. Germline lookup yields CDR1 MDHEN and CDR2 SYDVKM. CDR3 size: 14 residues. The CDR3 spells CASSLRVTNYGYTF. CDR3 coding DNA: TGTGCCAGCAGTTTGCGGGTTACTAACTATGGCTACACCTTC.

The chain carries TRBV5-5 and TRBJ2-7, with TRBD2 matching over 7 bases. Germline CDR1 is SGHKS and CDR2 is YYEKEE (reference sequence). The V segment lost 6 bases and the J segment 0 bases; nucleotides outside the gene matches: 9. The CDR3 extends over 15 amino acids. CDR3 coding DNA: TGTGCCAGCATCGCTACCGGGGGGTACTCCTACGAGCAGTACTTC. It is translated as CASIATGGYSYEQYF.

This clone occurred once. The chain has TRBV3-1 (or the pseudogene TRBV3-2) and TRBJ1-1; no firm D call. The V and J ends lost 1 base and 7 bases respectively, with 10 bases between them. Germline V lookup: CDR1 LGHDT, CDR2 YNNKEL (reference sequence). The CDR3 spans 13 residues. The CDR3 spells CASSQGRFSEAFF. The CDR3 DNA follows: TGTGCCAGCAGCCAAGGCCGATTCAGTGAAGCTTTCTTT.

The chain has TRBV15 and TRBJ1-2; 11 bases line up with TRBD1. J was trimmed by 7 bases and V by 2 bases; bases with no gene match: 6. The CDR3 has 15 amino acids. Germline CDR1 is LNHNV and CDR2 is YYDKDF (reference sequence). CDR3 loop: CATSRPGQGVGGYTF. CDR3 nucleotide sequence: TGTGCCACCAGCAGACCGGGACAGGGGGTGGGTGGCTACACCTTC.